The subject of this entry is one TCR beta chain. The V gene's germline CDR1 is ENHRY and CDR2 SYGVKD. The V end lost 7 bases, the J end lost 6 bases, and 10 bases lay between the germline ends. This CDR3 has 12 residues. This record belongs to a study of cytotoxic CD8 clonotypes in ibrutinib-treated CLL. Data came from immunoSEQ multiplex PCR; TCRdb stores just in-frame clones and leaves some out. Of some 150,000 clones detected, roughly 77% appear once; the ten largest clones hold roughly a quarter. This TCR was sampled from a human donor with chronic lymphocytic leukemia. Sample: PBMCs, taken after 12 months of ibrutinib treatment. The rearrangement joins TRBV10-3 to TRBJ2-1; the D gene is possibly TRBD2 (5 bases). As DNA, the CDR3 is TGTGCCATCATGGGAGCAGGCAATGAGCAGTTCTTC. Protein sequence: CAIMGAGNEQFF.